The 32 T cell receptor beta chains below all came from one sample that was sequenced in a study of metastatic and nonmetastatic thyroid tumors (dated by TCRdb to 2020 to 2021). Receptor libraries were prepared by PCR. Sequenced using an Illumina HiSeq 4000. TCRdb cleaned the public reads at Q25 with fastp, built clones with MiXCR and kept in-frame beta chains. The sample table shows about 23,000 clones, and roughly 24% are seen once. Clones ranked in the top ten supply about 5.5% of the sample. No treatment had been received by any patient before thyroid surgery. The specimen was tumor tissue. The receptors stem from a female donor with papillary thyroid cancer or a benign thyroid nodule (not recorded which). Some clones in this sample may be carry-over from other donors' samples.

As for this clone: Relative to the germline gene, one junction end is altered; a read error may explain this. The genes are TRBV5-1 and TRBJ2-2; 7 nucleotides align to TRBD1. Germline values: CDR1 SGHRS, CDR2 YFSETQ. The CDR3 is made up of 16 amino acids. This CDR3 reads CASMPRTGANTGELFF. The CDR3 DNA follows: TGCGCCAGCATGCCCCGGACAGGAGCCAACACCGGTGAGCTGTTTTTT.

This clone appeared many times. The J gene is TRBJ1-2, the V gene TRBV24-1; no clear D gene. This CDR3 has 15 residues. Deletions cut 4 bases from V and 4 bases from J, with 15 bases between. Germline V gives CDR1 KGHDR, CDR2 SFDVKD. DNA of the CDR3: TGTGCCACCAGTGACCCATTGATACCCGGCTATGGCTACACCTTC. This sequence encodes CATSDPLIPGYGYTF.

In this sample, this clone is medium-sized. This chain joins TRBV6-1 and TRBJ1-5, with D unresolved. The germline V gene has CDR1 MNHNS and CDR2 SASEGT. CDR3 length equals 15 residues. Trimming left V 3 bases short and J 5 bases short, with 14 bases between. The CDR3 nucleotides read TGTGCCAGCAGTGATGTCACACAAGGCTATCAGCCCCAGCATTTT. This codes for CASSDVTQGYQPQHF.

In its sample, this clone was seen a few times. The chain carries TRBV19 and TRBJ2-7, with D unresolved. V lost 2 bases and J lost 0, with 14 bases in between. CDR3 length: 16 residues. Germline V CDR1 and CDR2: LNHDA, SQIVND (reference sequence). For the CDR3, the DNA is TGTGCCAGTAGTATACAAGAGACGGTGAGCTCCTACGAGCAGTACTTC. This codes for CASSIQETVSSYEQYF.

V is TRBV3-1 and J is TRBJ2-1; 7 nucleotides agree with TRBD2. Losses at the gene ends were 2 bases for V and 1 base for J; bases not matched to a gene: 2. The CDR3 is made up of 15 amino acids. CDR1 is LGHDT, CDR2 YNNKEL, per germline (reference sequence). The CDR3 DNA follows: TGTGCCAGCAGCCAAACGGGACTATCCTACAATGAGCAGTTCTTC. It specifies CASSQTGLSYNEQFF.

The sample holds many counts of this clone. The chain uses TRBV12-5 and TRBJ2-3; no clear D gene. Looked up from germline, CDR1 is LGHNT and CDR2 is FRNRAP. Trimming stripped 0 bases from V and 6 bases from J, with 10 bases between. This CDR3 has 14 amino acids. As DNA, the CDR3 is TGTGCTAGTGGTTTGGTCCCGGGTTTGGATACGCAGTATTTT. This gives the protein CASGLVPGLDTQYF.

This clone has a count of ten or more. The rearrangement uses TRBV4-2 and TRBJ2-3; 12 bases agree with TRBD2. The CDR3 totals 20 residues. The ends lost 0 bases at V and 0 bases at J; junction bases unmatched: 10. CDR1 and CDR2 from the germline V gene are LGHNA and YNFKEQ. In DNA, the CDR3 is TGTGCCAGCAGCCAAGATGAGACTAGCGGGGGACTTCTAAGCACAGATACGCAGTATTTT. Its translation: CASSQDETSGGLLSTDTQYF.

This clone was observed at least ten times. V gene TRBV9 combines with J gene TRBJ2-7; 8 nucleotides match TRBD2. Germline lookup yields CDR1 SGDLS and CDR2 YYNGEE. Germline trimming cut 3 bases from V and 4 bases from J; bases unmatched to any gene: 12. This CDR3 is 16 amino acids long. CDR3 DNA: TGTGCCAGCAGCGCCAAGGCCGGGGGGGGGTATTACGAGCAGTACTTC. This translates into CASSAKAGGGYYEQYF.

As concerns this clone: One end of the junction does not line up with germline, which may come from a read error. This chain links TRBV12-3 or TRBV12-4 with TRBJ2-7; 8 positions match TRBD2. The CDR3 extends over 14 amino acids. CDR3 residues: CASSQRGISFEQYF. The CDR3 bases are TGTGCCAGCAGTCAGCGGGGGATCTCCTTCGAGCAGTACTTC.

This clone has at least ten counts. Additional DNA sequences in this sample encode the identical CDR3. The chain employs TRBV20-1 and TRBJ1-2; TRBD1 might be the D (5 bases). Germline assignment: CDR1 DFQATT and CDR2 SNEGSKA (reference sequence). Trimming took off 5 bases at V and 1 base at J, with 11 bases between the two ends. This CDR3 comprises 13 residues. The CDR3 sequence is CSAQSGINYGYTF. CDR3 DNA sequence: TGCAGTGCTCAATCAGGGATTAACTATGGCTACACCTTC.

This chain's CDR3 is CASSAIAGGLDTQYF. The CDR3 DNA follows: TGTGCCAGCAGCGCAATAGCGGGAGGGCTGGATACGCAGTATTTT. The chain uses TRBV9 and TRBJ2-3; the match to TRBD2 covers 11 bases. The ends lost 3 bases at V and 6 bases at J; junction bases unmatched: 6. Germline assignment: CDR1 SGDLS and CDR2 YYNGEE. This CDR3 has 15 amino acids.

The rearrangement uses TRBV6-8 and TRBJ2-1; 7 bases agree with TRBD2. The ends lost 2 bases at V and 4 bases at J; junction bases unmatched: 11. The CDR3 covers 17 residues. Looked up from germline, CDR1 is MNHGY and CDR2 is SAAAGT. The CDR3 here is CASSYPGWGGIYNEQFF. In nucleotides, the CDR3 is TGTGCCAGCAGTTACCCTGGTTGGGGGGGAATATACAATGAGCAGTTCTTC.

About this clone: The sample has other DNA sequences that encode this CDR3 too. V gene TRBV5-1 combines with J gene TRBJ2-3; 10 bases agree with TRBD2. V dropped 4 bases and J dropped 3; count of bases not matched to a gene: 8. Germline V gives CDR1 SGHRS, CDR2 YFSETQ. This CDR3 region has 16 residues. The CDR3 sequence is CASSLSTSGVTDTQYF. CDR3 nucleotide sequence: TGCGCCAGCAGCCTATCTACTAGCGGGGTTACAGATACGCAGTATTTT.

Here the CDR3 reads CASSRDMSTWISPLHF. The CDR3 DNA reads TGTGCCAGCAGCCGGGACATGTCTACGTGGATTTCACCCCTCCACTTT. J is TRBJ1-6 and V is TRBV11-1, with a possible D match to TRBD1 (6 bases). Germline V gene data show CDR1 as SGHAT and CDR2 as FQDESV (reference sequence). The V end was cut by 5 bases, the J end by 9 bases, with 20 bases between. CDR3 length equals 16 residues. Based on the CDR3 plus reference TRBV11-1 and TRBJ1-6, the full variable domain is EAEVAQSPRYKITEKSQAVAFWCDPISGHATLYWYRQILGQGPELLVQFQDESVVDDSQLPKDRFSAERLKGVDSTLKIQPAELGDSAMYLCASSRDMSTWISPLHFGNGTRLTVT.

By share, this clone counts as medium-sized. The chain joins TRBV3-1 to TRBJ1-3; the D is unclear. CDR3 length equals 17 residues. The germline CDR1 and CDR2 sequences are LGHDT and YNNKEL (reference sequence). Trimming took off 0 bases at V and 4 bases at J, with 16 bases between the two ends. CDR3 sequence reads: CASSQDGNGPWGNTIYF. CDR3 DNA sequence: TGTGCCAGCAGCCAAGATGGGAATGGGCCGTGGGGAAACACCATATATTTT.

This sequence joins TRBV4-2 and TRBJ2-5; 13 bases fit TRBD2. Germline lookup yields CDR1 LGHNA and CDR2 YNFKEQ. V was pared by 2 bases and J by 4 bases, with 10 bases of the junction left unmatched. This CDR3 region has 18 residues. CDR3 DNA sequence: TGTGCCAGCAGCCAACCGGGACTAGCGGGGAGGGCGGCAGAGACCCAGTACTTC. It translates to CASSQPGLAGRAAETQYF.

This clone occurred many times. In the same sample, other DNA sequences code for this CDR3. The V gene is TRBV5-1, the J gene TRBJ2-7; TRBD2 might be the D (7 bases). There are 13 residues in the CDR3. Trimming removed 5 bases at V and 3 bases at J, with 12 bases between. The germline V gene encodes CDR1 SGHRS and CDR2 YFSETQ. CDR3 in amino acids: CASRGGAGYEQYF. The CDR3 region has the DNA TGCGCCAGCAGGGGGGGGGCCGGCTACGAGCAGTACTTC. The full variable domain, in which reference TRBV5-1 and TRBJ2-7 provide the parts outside the CDR3, is KAGVTQTPRYLIKTRGQQVTLSCSPISGHRSVSWYQQTPGQGLQFLFEYFSETQRNKGNFPGRFSGRQFSNSRSEMNVSTLELGDSALYLCASRGGAGYEQYFGPGTRLTVT.

This clone was detected ten times or more. This chain joins TRBV7-3 and TRBJ2-2, with D unclear. Trimming removed 2 bases at V and 6 bases at J, with 16 bases between. The germline gives CDR1 SGHTA, CDR2 FQGTGA. CDR3 length: 16 residues. CDR3 in amino acids: CASSLGGLSNAGELFF. The CDR3 nucleotides are TGTGCCAGCAGCTTAGGTGGGCTCTCTAACGCCGGGGAGCTGTTTTTT.

The gene calls are TRBV12-3 or TRBV12-4 and TRBJ1-2, with 10 bases identical to TRBD1. V lost 5 bases to trimming and J lost 7 bases; unmatched junction nucleotides: 4. The CDR3 covers 13 residues. The CDR3 loop reads CASSATGGGGYTF. In DNA, the CDR3 is TGTGCCAGCAGTGCGACAGGGGGCGGTGGCTACACCTTC.

This clone was counted between two and nine times. The V and J genes are TRBV27 and TRBJ1-1; D uncertain. The CDR3 consists of 13 residues. Deletions cut 7 bases from V and 4 bases from J, with 13 bases between. Looked up from germline, CDR1 is MNHEY and CDR2 is SMNVEV (reference sequence). DNA for the CDR3: TGTGCCAGCATCCTAGTCGTGGGCACTGAAGCTTTCTTT. Its translation is CASILVVGTEAFF.

This clone was recorded at least ten times. This same CDR3 is encoded by further DNA sequences in the sample. The J gene is TRBJ2-7, the V gene TRBV20-1, with 8 bases identical to TRBD1. This CDR3 has 13 residues. Germline V CDR1 and CDR2: DFQATT, SNEGSKA (reference sequence). The junction had 4 bases not matched to a gene; V was cut back by 3 bases and J by 3 bases. The CDR3 nucleotides are TGCAGTGCTAGGGGACAGGTGAACTACGAGCAGTACTTC. The encoded protein is CSARGQVNYEQYF.

The chain uses TRBV7-6 and TRBJ2-7; 9 positions match TRBD2. Germline V gene lookup returns CDR1 SGHVS and CDR2 FNYEAQ. The CDR3 consists of 13 residues. Trimming cost V 2 bases and J 7 bases; bases outside gene matches: 3. The DNA for the CDR3 is TGTGCCAGCAGCTTAAATAGCGGGAGAGAGCAGTACTTC. Translated: CASSLNSGREQYF.

This chain links TRBV28 with TRBJ1-2, with no clear D. CDR1 is MDHEN, CDR2 SYDVKM, per germline. Trimming took 6 bases from V and 8 from J, leaving 16 bases between them. This CDR3 spans 13 amino acids. CDR3 in DNA: TGTGCCAGCAGCCAAGACGATCCGGGAGGCTACACCTTC. It translates to CASSQDDPGGYTF.

This clone was seen many times. The chain employs TRBV5-6 and TRBJ2-7; TRBD1 aligns across 8 bases. Germline V gene data show CDR1 as SGHDT and CDR2 as YYEEEE. V lost 0 bases and J lost 6; bases outside the gene matches: 8. The CDR3 consists of 15 residues. The CDR3 loop reads CASSLDRGVLPEQYF. The CDR3 DNA is TGTGCCAGCAGCTTGGACAGGGGGGTACTACCCGAGCAGTACTTC.

The sample holds one count of this clone. The chain uses TRBV20-1 and TRBJ1-2, with 10 nucleotides matching TRBD1. V shed 8 bases, J shed 6 bases, and the junction held 18 bases outside the gene matches. The CDR3 has 16 residues. Per the germline V gene, CDR1 is DFQATT and CDR2 is SNEGSKA (reference sequence). CDR3 sequence reads: CSPGTGQGSVHHGYTF. For the CDR3, the DNA is TGCAGTCCCGGTACGGGACAGGGGAGCGTACATCATGGCTACACCTTC.

The V and J genes are TRBV20-1 and TRBJ1-3; D might be TRBD1 (5 bases). The germline V gene has CDR1 DFQATT and CDR2 SNEGSKA (reference sequence). V dropped 0 bases and J dropped 0 bases, with 12 bases sitting between them. CDR3 length: 16 residues. CDR3 residues: CSARDSVGGSGNTIYF. The CDR3 DNA reads as TGCAGTGCTAGAGATTCGGTCGGGGGCTCTGGAAACACCATATATTTT.

The CDR3 DNA reads as TGTGCCAGCAGCCAATTAGGGGACAGACGGAATCAGCCCCAGTATTTT. Its protein product is CASSQLGDRRNQPQYF. J is TRBJ1-5 and V is TRBV4-2, with 7 bases fitting TRBD1. The DNA end lines up better with TRBJ2-3; the J call may be wrong. The CDR3 covers 16 residues. The germline CDR1 and CDR2 sequences are LGHNA and YNFKEQ.

This clone was observed at least ten times. V and J are TRBV6-5 and TRBJ2-2; 8 bases line up with TRBD1. V trimming: 2 bases; J trimming: 4 bases; junction bases outside the gene matches: 3. This CDR3 is built from 15 residues. Germline V gene sequence: CDR1 MNHEY, CDR2 SVGAGI. CDR3 amino acids: CASSYRTGFTGELFF. In nucleotides, the CDR3 is TGTGCCAGCAGTTACCGGACAGGGTTCACCGGGGAGCTGTTTTTT.

This clone came up many times. A much more abundant neighbour one base away suggests this may be a read error. The chain couples TRBV5-5 to TRBJ2-5; D might be TRBD1 (6 bases). V lost 4 bases, J lost 0 bases, and 22 bases lay in between. The CDR3 runs 18 residues. Germline CDR1 SGHKS, CDR2 YYEKEE (reference sequence). The CDR3 loop is CASSTNSGTWPNQETQYF. CDR3 in DNA: TGTGCCAGCAGCACCAACTCCGGGACATGGCCTAACCAAGAGACCCAGTACTTC.

By sample fraction, this clone is medium-sized (0.01 to 0.1%). This same CDR3 is encoded by further DNA sequences in the sample. The chain couples TRBV6-2 or TRBV6-3 to TRBJ1-6; D ambiguous. This CDR3 has 13 amino acids. Trimming pared 1 base from V and 6 bases from J, leaving 4 bases between. Germline V gene sequence: CDR1 MNHEY, CDR2 SVGEGT. The CDR3 nucleotides read TGTGCCAGCAGTTACTTCGGTAATTCACCCCTCCACTTT. It specifies CASSYFGNSPLHF.

The chain combines TRBV5-6 with TRBJ2-7; D might be TRBD1 or TRBD2, each matching 6 bases. CDR1 and CDR2 (germline): SGHDT, YYEEEE. V lost 4 bases and J 4 bases, leaving 18 bases between the germline ends. The CDR3 has 15 amino acids. The CDR3 bases are TGTGCCAGCAGCCCGGGGGCCCTAGGCAGGTACGAGCAGTACTTC. As protein: CASSPGALGRYEQYF.

The sample holds many counts of this clone. This same CDR3 is encoded by further DNA sequences in the sample. This rearrangement joins TRBV5-6 to TRBJ1-1, with D tentatively TRBD1 (6 bases). V gave up 0 bases and J gave up 5 bases, with 8 bases separating them. Germline values: CDR1 SGHDT, CDR2 YYEEEE. The CDR3 has 13 amino acids. DNA for the CDR3: TGTGCCAGCAGCTTGGGGAGGGGGACTGAAGCTTTCTTT. This translates into CASSLGRGTEAFF.